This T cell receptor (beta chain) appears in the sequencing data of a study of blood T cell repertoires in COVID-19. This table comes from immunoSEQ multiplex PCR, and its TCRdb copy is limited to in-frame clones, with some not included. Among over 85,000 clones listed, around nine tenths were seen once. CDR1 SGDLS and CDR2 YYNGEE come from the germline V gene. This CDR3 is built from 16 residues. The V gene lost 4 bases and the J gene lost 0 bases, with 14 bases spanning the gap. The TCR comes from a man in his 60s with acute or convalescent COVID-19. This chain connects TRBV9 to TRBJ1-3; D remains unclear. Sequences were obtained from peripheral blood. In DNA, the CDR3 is TGTGCCAGCAGCACTAGACTAAGAAACTCTGGAAACACCATATATTTT. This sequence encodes CASSTRLRNSGNTIYF.